Following are 25 T cell receptor beta chains from one sample sequenced in a study of T cell responses to AZD1222 COVID-19 vaccine. The method was immunoSEQ multiplex PCR; TCRdb's version includes in-frame clones alone and lacks a portion of them. Counted here are about 150,000 clones, 90% occurring once; the ten biggest clones make up 1.5%. Sequencing was performed on peripheral blood, taken on day 0 of AZD1222 vaccination. Receptors originate from an adult in good health.

This clone was seen only a few times. The CDR3 coding sequence is TGTGCCAGCAGCCAAGCGGACAGGGTCGCTCCTATGGCCTATGGCTACACCTTC. Protein: CASSQADRVAPMAYGYTF. The chain employs TRBV3-1 (or the pseudogene TRBV3-2) and TRBJ1-2; 8 bases agree with TRBD1. CDR3 size: 18 residues. Trimming removed 1 base from V and 4 bases from J; junction bases left unmatched: 14. CDR1 LGHDT and CDR2 YNNKEL come from the germline V gene (reference sequence).

The chain is built from TRBV7-6 and TRBJ2-5, with no clear D. V was trimmed by 2 bases and J by 5 bases, leaving 15 bases between them. The CDR3 spans 15 residues. The germline V gene encodes CDR1 SGHVS and CDR2 FNYEAQ. CDR3 nucleotides: TGTGCCAGCAGCTTAAGGAATGACTGGTTGGAGACCCAGTACTTC. Protein: CASSLRNDWLETQYF.

The chain links TRBV28 to TRBJ2-7, with D tentatively TRBD2 (6 bases). V was pared by 8 bases and J by 9 bases, with 14 bases between. This CDR3 has 11 amino acids. Germline assignment: CDR1 MDHEN and CDR2 SYDVKM. The CDR3 DNA is TGTGCCAGCTACAACGGGGGTTGGCAGTACTTC. It is translated as CASYNGGWQYF.

The rearrangement joins TRBV24-1 to TRBJ1-2, with 7 bases matching TRBD1. Looked up from germline, CDR1 is KGHDR and CDR2 is SFDVKD. The CDR3 is 13 residues long. V dropped 4 bases and J dropped 4; count of bases not matched to a gene: 2. The CDR3 spells CATSEWTGYGYTF. The CDR3 DNA follows: TGTGCCACCAGTGAATGGACAGGCTATGGCTACACCTTC.

CDR3 DNA sequence: TGTGCCAGCTCCAGACTAGCGGGAGGAGAGACCCAGTACTTC. Its protein product is CASSRLAGGETQYF. The chain combines TRBV2 with TRBJ2-5; 13 bases are a match to TRBD2. The CDR3 runs to 14 residues. CDR1 is SNHLY, CDR2 FYNNEI, per germline. J gave up 4 bases and V 8 bases, and 4 bases lay outside the gene matches.

This chain links TRBV7-3 with TRBJ1-5; perhaps TRBD1 as D (5 bases). The germline gives CDR1 SGHTA, CDR2 FQGTGA. Trimming stripped 1 base from V and 5 bases from J, with 6 bases between. The length of the CDR3 is 13 residues. The CDR3 reads CASSLSRDQPQHF. In nucleotides, the CDR3 is TGTGCCAGCAGCTTAAGCAGGGATCAGCCCCAGCATTTT.

This clone was seen just once. The rearrangement joins TRBV6-5 to TRBJ2-7, with D hard to call. The germline V gene has CDR1 MNHEY and CDR2 SVGAGI. This CDR3 comprises 14 residues. V was trimmed by 7 bases and J by 2 bases, leaving 15 bases between them. CDR3 bases: TGTGCCAGCAACCTCGGCGGCACAACCTACGAGCAGTACTTC. This translates into CASNLGGTTYEQYF.

This clone has just one count. The chain combines TRBV2 with TRBJ2-2, with D possibly matching TRBD1 (6 bases). The CDR3 has 15 residues. CDR1 and CDR2 from the germline V gene are SNHLY and FYNNEI. Trimming took off 6 bases at V and 3 bases at J, with 14 bases between the two ends. CDR3 coding DNA: TGTGCCAGCAGAGGGGACAACTCCCACACCGGGGAGCTGTTTTTT. Translating gives CASRGDNSHTGELFF.

This clone occurred once. J is TRBJ1-5 and V is TRBV7-2; no firm D call. CDR1 is SGHTA, CDR2 FQGNSA, per germline. The V gene lost 2 bases and the J gene lost 2 bases, with 10 bases spanning the gap. The CDR3 contains 15 residues. The CDR3 nucleotides read TGTGCCAGCAGCTTATCCGTGGCGGGCAATCAGCCCCAGCATTTT. Protein: CASSLSVAGNQPQHF.

This clone has just a few counts. CDR3 residues: CASSPLYPSPFNEQFF. CDR3 in DNA: TGTGCCAGCAGCCCCTTGTATCCTAGCCCATTCAATGAGCAGTTCTTC. The V and J genes are TRBV13 and TRBJ2-1; D perhaps matches TRBD2 (5 bases). Trimming cost V 5 bases and J 6 bases, with 20 bases left between them. Per germline, CDR1 PRHDT and CDR2 FYEKMQ (reference sequence). The CDR3 consists of 16 residues.

The chain links TRBV7-8 to TRBJ2-2; 9 nucleotides agree with TRBD1. The J segment lost 13 bases and the V segment lost 3 bases, leaving 6 bases of the junction unmatched. This CDR3 spans 13 amino acids. The germline V gene encodes CDR1 SGHVS and CDR2 FQNEAQ. CDR3 protein: CASSFRDRDGLFF. DNA of the CDR3: TGTGCCAGCAGCTTCCGGGACAGGGATGGGCTGTTTTTT.

The chain has TRBV5-4 and TRBJ1-6, with D perhaps TRBD1 (5 bases). The germline gives CDR1 SGHNT, CDR2 YYREEE (reference sequence). The ends were cut back, 2 bases at V and 9 bases at J, with 12 bases in the middle. The CDR3 sequence is 14 residues long. CDR3 DNA sequence: TGTGCCAGCAGCTTTCAGCAGGGAGGTTCACCCCTCCACTTT. Translation gives CASSFQQGGSPLHF.

The chain carries TRBV3-1 (or the pseudogene TRBV3-2) and TRBJ2-5; 7 bases fit TRBD1. V lost 1 base to trimming and J lost 2 bases; unmatched junction nucleotides: 4. Looked up from germline, CDR1 is LGHDT and CDR2 is YNNKEL (reference sequence). The CDR3 runs 15 residues. The CDR3 is CASSQARTGQETQYF. CDR3 sequence (DNA): TGTGCCAGCAGCCAAGCTCGGACAGGTCAAGAGACCCAGTACTTC.

V gene TRBV7-3 combines with J gene TRBJ2-5, with D possibly being TRBD1 (5 bases). The CDR3 runs 14 residues. Germline V lookup: CDR1 SGHTA, CDR2 FQGTGA. V dropped 2 bases and J dropped 2 bases, with 9 bases sitting between them. This CDR3 reads CASSLAGWQETQYF. DNA for the CDR3: TGTGCCAGCAGCTTAGCAGGGTGGCAAGAGACCCAGTACTTC. The complete variable domain, with remaining parts taken from reference TRBV7-3 and TRBJ2-5, reads GAGVSQTPSNKVTEKGKYVELRCDPISGHTALYWYRQSLGQGPEFLIYFQGTGAADDSGLPNDRFFAVRPEGSVSTLKIQRTERGDSAVYLCASSLAGWQETQYFGPGTRLLVL.

The rearrangement links TRBV6-5 to TRBJ1-2, with 9 bases lining up with TRBD1. The CDR3 is made up of 15 amino acids. Germline assignment: CDR1 MNHEY and CDR2 SVGAGI. J lost 7 bases, V lost 5 bases, and 11 bases had no gene match. CDR3 DNA sequence: TGTGCCAGCAGTCCCTACAGGGGGCAAAATGGTGGCTACACCTTC. Translation gives CASSPYRGQNGGYTF.

CDR3 coding DNA: TGTGCCAGCAGTTTATCCGGCAGTAGTTATGGCTACACCTTC. It encodes CASSLSGSSYGYTF. J is TRBJ1-2 and V is TRBV27; D not resolved. Trimming took off 0 bases at V and 5 bases at J, with 10 bases between the two ends. The CDR3 consists of 14 residues. Germline lookup yields CDR1 MNHEY and CDR2 SMNVEV (reference sequence).

The CDR3 region has the DNA TGCAGCGTTGGGAACAGGGGGAACACTGAAGCTTTCTTT. This sequence encodes CSVGNRGNTEAFF. The rearrangement joins TRBV29-1 to TRBJ1-1, with 7 nucleotides matching TRBD1. Germline-derived CDR1 and CDR2 are SQVTM and ANQGSEA. V lost 4 bases and J lost 1; bases outside the gene matches: 3. CDR3 length equals 13 residues.

The chain employs TRBV10-3 and TRBJ1-6; possible D gene TRBD1, 6 bases. The CDR3 spans 11 residues. The germline V gene encodes CDR1 ENHRY and CDR2 SYGVKD. V gave up 10 bases and J gave up 7 bases, with 8 bases separating them. CDR3: CATQGNSPLHF. CDR3 bases: TGTGCCACTCAGGGGAATTCACCCCTCCACTTT.

This clone has a single count. The rearrangement uses TRBV27 and TRBJ2-1; D uncertain. The CDR3 totals 13 residues. Germline CDR1 reads MNHEY; CDR2 reads SMNVEV (reference sequence). Trimming left V 5 bases short and J 4 bases short, with 9 bases between. The CDR3 loop reads CASSPPPYNEQFF. The CDR3 DNA reads TGTGCCAGCAGTCCCCCTCCATACAATGAGCAGTTCTTC.

The rearrangement joins TRBV5-1 to TRBJ2-7, with 7 bases matching TRBD1. J gave up 4 bases and V 5 bases, and 9 bases lay outside the gene matches. The CDR3 consists of 14 residues. Germline-derived CDR1 and CDR2 are SGHRS and YFSETQ. As DNA, the CDR3 is TGCGCCAGCAGTTCTCAGACAGGGTCTTACGAGCAGTACTTC. Translation: CASSSQTGSYEQYF.

This chain joins TRBV7-2 and TRBJ1-1; D not certain. Trimming left V 1 base short and J 2 bases short, with 8 bases between. Germline values: CDR1 SGHTA, CDR2 FQGNSA. The CDR3 consists of 14 residues. The CDR3 sequence is CASSLGTDNTEAFF. CDR3 DNA: TGTGCCAGCAGCTTAGGGACGGATAACACTGAAGCTTTCTTT.

This chain uses TRBV7-2 with TRBJ1-1; no clear D gene. Per the germline V gene, CDR1 is SGHTA and CDR2 is FQGNSA. The CDR3 spans 14 residues. Between the trimmed V and J ends, which lost 5 bases and 1 base, there was a span of 11 bases. CDR3 sequence (DNA): TGTGCCAGCAGCCCCTATGTAGAGAACACTGAAGCTTTCTTT. As protein: CASSPYVENTEAFF.

This clone was seen just once. The chain uses TRBV15 and TRBJ1-1, with D unclear. Trimming shortened V by 0 bases and J by 1 base, and 6 bases separated the two germline ends. CDR1 and CDR2 from the germline V gene are LNHNV and YYDKDF (reference sequence). This CDR3 has 14 amino acids. The CDR3 bases are TGTGCCACCAGCAGAGATCGGGCGAACACTGAAGCTTTCTTT. Translating it yields CATSRDRANTEAFF.

Of note for this clone: A read error may account for a junction end that differs from germline. The CDR3 sequence: CASSWTGGNTIYF. Here the CDR3 DNA reads TGCGCTAGCAGCTGGACAGGGGGAAACACCATATATTTT. The genes are TRBV5-1 and TRBJ1-3; 8 bases match TRBD1. Germline loops: CDR1 SGHRS, CDR2 YFSETQ. This CDR3 is 13 amino acids long.

This chain connects TRBV19 to TRBJ1-1; D is uncertain. The CDR3 consists of 12 residues. In germline, CDR1 is LNHDA, CDR2 SQIVND (reference sequence). V lost 5 bases, J lost 11 bases, and 15 bases lay in between. This CDR3 reads CASSPRGPRAFF. The CDR3 DNA reads as TGTGCCAGTAGTCCGCGTGGACCAAGGGCTTTCTTT.